This entry describes one T cell receptor (beta chain). Its matching antigen is unknown. The sample comes from a study of T cell responses to AZD1222 COVID-19 vaccine. Study-wide results and caveats: In the spike-specific TCR repertoire, nearly half reportedly target unmutated variant regions. Mostly white British, mostly female donors; authors suggested clonal diversity may be underestimated. No repertoire was sampled before or during the peak T cell response, only after it.

Germline lookup yields CDR1 SQVTM and CDR2 ANQGSEA. CDR3 size: 12 residues. The V end was cut by 1 base, the J end by 4 bases, with 7 bases between. Assay: immunoSEQ multiplex PCR; the TCRdb copy retains only in-frame clones and omits some. Of around 84,000 clones detected, around 88% appear once; the ten largest clones hold approximately 9%. The rearrangement joins TRBV29-1 to TRBJ1-2; D is ambiguous. The sequence came from an adult in good health. The sequences come from peripheral blood, collected on day 0 of AZD1222 vaccination. The CDR3 region is CSVEGQVYGYTF. CDR3 DNA: TGCAGCGTTGAAGGGCAAGTCTATGGCTACACCTTC. Complete variable domain (other parts from reference TRBV29-1 and TRBJ1-2): SAVISQKPSRDICQRGTSLTIQCQVDSQVTMMFWYRQQPGQSLTLIATANQGSEATYESGFVIDKFPISRPNLTFSTLTVSNMSPEDSSIYLCSVEGQVYGYTFGSGTRLTVV.